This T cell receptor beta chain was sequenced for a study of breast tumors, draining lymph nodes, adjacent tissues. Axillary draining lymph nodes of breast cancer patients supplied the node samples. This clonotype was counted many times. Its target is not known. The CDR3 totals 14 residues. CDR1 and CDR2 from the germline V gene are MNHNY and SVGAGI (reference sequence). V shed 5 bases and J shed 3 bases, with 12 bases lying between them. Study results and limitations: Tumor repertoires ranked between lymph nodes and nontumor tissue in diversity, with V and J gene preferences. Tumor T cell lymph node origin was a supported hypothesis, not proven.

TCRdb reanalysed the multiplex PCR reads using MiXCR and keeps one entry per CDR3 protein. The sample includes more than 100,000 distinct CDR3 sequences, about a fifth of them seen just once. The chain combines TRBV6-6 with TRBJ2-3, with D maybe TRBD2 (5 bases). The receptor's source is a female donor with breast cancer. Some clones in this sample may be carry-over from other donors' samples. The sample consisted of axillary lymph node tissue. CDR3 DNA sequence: TGTGCCAGCAGTCGGGGTATTCGAACAGATACGCAGTATTTT. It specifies CASSRGIRTDTQYF.